Sequencing of this T cell receptor beta chain was carried out in a study of beta chain features in type 1 diabetes. At the level of the study: Across every sample, around 100,000,000 sorted cells were examined in total. The study's findings and limits: People with Type 1 diabetes carried modestly yet significantly shorter TCRB CDR3s in all four CD4+ subsets.

Markers CD45RO/CCR7/CD25/CD127/CD95/CD27 served to sort CD4+ naive, central memory, regulatory and stem cell-like memory cells. This clone was picked up a small number of times. Its matching antigen is unknown. The sequenced template was cDNA made from the entire isolated RNA. Sequencing was performed with immunoSEQ multiplex PCR; in TCRdb, only in-frame clones are kept and a portion is missing. The sample carries more than 250,000 clones, around an eighth recorded once. Per germline, CDR1 SGDLS and CDR2 YYNGEE. The V end lost 4 bases, the J end lost 4 bases, and 18 bases lay between the germline ends. The CDR3 totals 16 residues.

The sample comprised naive CD4+ T cells from blood. This sequence originates from a man younger than 45 with type 1 diabetes. The chain carries TRBV9 and TRBJ2-1; TRBD2 might be the D (6 bases). CDR3 sequence (DNA): TGTGCCAGCAGCCCCCGTGGCCAGGGACTGTACAATGAGCAGTTCTTC. Its translation is CASSPRGQGLYNEQFF. Using reference TRBV9 and TRBJ2-1 for the parts outside the CDR3, the full variable domain is DSGVTQTPKHLITATGQRVTLRCSPRSGDLSVYWYQQSLDQGLQFLIQYYNGEERAKGNILERFSAQQFPDLHSELNLSSLELGDSALYFCASSPRGQGLYNEQFFGPGTRLTVL.